This T cell receptor (beta chain) was identified during a study of T-cell memory formation after mild COVID-19. Constant-segment primers and 5'RACE yielded cDNA libraries for TCR alpha and TCR beta, each carrying sample barcodes and UMIs. TCRdb called the 5' RACE reads again in MiXCR, with one record for every CDR3 protein. Among about 340,000 distinct CDR3 sequences listed, 20% to 25% were seen once. There are a few counts of this clonotype. As yet, its antigen is unknown. V gave up 0 bases and J gave up 7 bases, with 15 bases separating them. The CDR3 consists of 14 residues. Germline V gene sequence: CDR1 DFQATT, CDR2 SNEGSKA (reference sequence). Findings and limits, study-wide: CD4+ contracting clones lay mainly in CM and EM, CD8+ ones in EMRA. Clones contracting day 15 to 85 were balanced CD4/CD8; later expanders leaned CD4+.

The sample was PBMCs or a T cell subset sorted from them (not recorded which). This clonotype was sampled from a man younger than 30 who had mild COVID-19 (a few samples of this study predate the infection). Cell type and time point are not known. The genes are TRBV20-1 and TRBJ1-2; D possibly corresponds to TRBD1 (5 bases). DNA of the CDR3: TGCAGTGCTAGAGATATGGGACCCGGATTTGGCTACACCTTC. It specifies CSARDMGPGFGYTF.